This entry is about one TCR beta chain. Repertoires were generated with immunoSEQ multiplex PCR, while TCRdb's copy carries only in-frame clones and drops some. The repertoire holds about 73,000 clones, 90% seen once, with over 7.5% in the top ten. CDR3 length: 13 amino acids. The record originates from a study of T cell changes during pregnancy in multiple sclerosis. The V and J genes are TRBV21-1 and TRBJ1-1; TRBD1 is the table's D call, not checked against the DNA. TRBV21-1 counts as a pseudogene. The material was peripheral blood, obtained after pregnancy. The receptor was derived from a female donor in good health, enrolled as a control in a pregnancy study. The CDR3 DNA sequence: TGTGCCAGCAGTGACAGGGGAGGAGGTGAAGCTTTCTTT. Residues: CASSDRGGGEAFF.